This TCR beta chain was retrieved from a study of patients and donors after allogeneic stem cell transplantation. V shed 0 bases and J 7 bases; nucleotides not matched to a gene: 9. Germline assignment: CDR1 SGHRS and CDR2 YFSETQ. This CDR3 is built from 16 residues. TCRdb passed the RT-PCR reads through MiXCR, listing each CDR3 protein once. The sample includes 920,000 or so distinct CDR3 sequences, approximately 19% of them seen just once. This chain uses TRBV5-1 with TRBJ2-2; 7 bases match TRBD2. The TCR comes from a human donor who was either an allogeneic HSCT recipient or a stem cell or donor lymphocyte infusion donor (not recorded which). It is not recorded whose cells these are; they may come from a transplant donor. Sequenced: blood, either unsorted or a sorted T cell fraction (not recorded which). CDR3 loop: CASSLATSPSDGELFF. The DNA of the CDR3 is TGCGCCAGCAGCTTGGCGACTAGCCCAAGCGACGGGGAGCTGTTTTTT. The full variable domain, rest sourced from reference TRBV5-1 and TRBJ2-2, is KAGVTQTPRYLIKTRGQQVTLSCSPISGHRSVSWYQQTPGQGLQFLFEYFSETQRNKGNFPGRFSGRQFSNSRSEMNVSTLELGDSALYLCASSLATSPSDGELFFGEGSRLTVL.